This TCR beta chain was sequenced during a study of T cell changes during pregnancy in multiple sclerosis. Losses at the gene ends were 5 bases for V and 11 bases for J; bases not matched to a gene: 11. The germline V gene has CDR1 SGHTA and CDR2 FQGNSA. CDR3 length: 14 amino acids. This clone was recorded a few times. This table comes from immunoSEQ multiplex PCR, and its TCRdb copy is limited to in-frame clones, with some not included. The table includes tens of thousands of clones, over 90% detected once. The sequenced sample was peripheral blood, obtained in the third trimester of pregnancy. The chain uses TRBV7-2 and TRBJ2-3; 9 bases agree with TRBD2. The source of this sequence is a female donor with multiple sclerosis, enrolled in a pregnancy study. The CDR3 spells CASSPGLAGSEQYF. CDR3 DNA sequence: TGTGCCAGCAGCCCGGGACTAGCAGGATCAGAGCAGTATTTT.